This TCR beta chain was retrieved from a study of spatial heterogeneity in lung cancer. Study-level background: In tumor regions, TCR transcript counts tracked strongly with a T cell module score from matched bulk RNA-seq.

The CDR3 covers 14 residues. V gave up 5 bases and J gave up 4 bases; unmatched junction bases: 7. Germline V gives CDR1 SEHNR, CDR2 FQNEAQ (reference sequence). A unique molecular identifier was carried by every single TCR cDNA molecule. TCRdb passed the 5' RACE reads through MiXCR, listing each CDR3 protein once. The sample lists about 9,800 distinct CDR3 sequences, under 70% occurring once. This clonotype was seen more than once but under ten times. Its target is not known. Whole-study results and caveats: Expanded alpha and beta TCR counts within tumors tracked tumor mutation counts.

The time point is: sample taken at primary tumor resection. The 72 donors had untreated early-stage non-small cell lung cancer. Tumor, nontumor lung or frozen PBMC supplied whole RNA, sequenced without sorting. The sequences come from lung tumor tissue, collected at surgery. This sequence originates from a female donor with early-stage non-small cell lung cancer. The chain employs TRBV7-9 and TRBJ1-2; the match to TRBD1 covers 7 bases. CDR3 in DNA: TGTGCCAGCAGCCTCACAGGGGCCTTCTATGGCTACACCTTC. Protein: CASSLTGAFYGYTF.